These 10 T cell receptor beta chains share one sample of origin, sequenced in a study of regulatory T cells in long-lasting Graves disease (dated by TCRdb to the early 2020s). Interpreted using the paper, the time point label stands for: newly diagnosed GD, antithyroid drugs for less than 3 months. For both TCR sequencing and RNA sequencing, RNA was extracted from PBMCs using TRIzol. Libraries were built with multiplex PCR. The run used an Illumina HiSeq 4000. TCR beta libraries were built with iRepertoire HTBI primers and Arm-PCR amplification of CDR3 regions. Clones were called with MiXCR by TCRdb after fastp trimmed the public reads at Q25, and only in-frame beta chains were retained. Records with the same CDR3 protein are collapsed into one entry carrying the most frequent genes and DNA. The sample contains roughly 510,000 distinct CDR3 sequences, 15% to 20% of them found a single time. Clones ranked in the top ten supply 12% of the sample.

These same records also appear under a second study, on T cells in Graves' hyperthyroidism and ophthalmopathy.

The specimen was peripheral blood mononuclear cells (PBMCs), collected at new diagnosis, from a patient treated with antithyroid drugs. These receptors were collected from a man aged 18 to 30 with Graves disease. Donor details come from another sample of the same person, matched by shared clones.

This clonotype was picked up many times. The chain combines TRBV2 with TRBJ2-3; D is unresolved. Germline CDR1 is SNHLY and CDR2 is FYNNEI. Trimming removed 4 bases at V and 6 bases at J, with 17 bases between. The CDR3 is made up of 15 amino acids. The CDR3 nucleotides read TGTGCCAGCAGTGGAGGTCCTGGGTTTCTGGATACGCAGTATTTT. Its protein product is CASSGGPGFLDTQYF.

This clonotype has only a few counts. V is TRBV7-9 and J is TRBJ1-6; a weak D match, TRBD1 (5 bases). The germline CDR1 and CDR2 sequences are SEHNR and FQNEAQ (reference sequence). Trimming stripped 3 bases from V and 10 bases from J, with 16 bases between. The CDR3 is 15 amino acids. CDR3 DNA: TGTGCCAGCAGCTTCGGGGAGGGGATCTCCTCACCCCTCCACTTT. It is translated as CASSFGEGISSPLHF.

This clonotype was seen ten or more times. The chain links TRBV2 to TRBJ2-3; no clear D gene. Deletions cut 9 bases from V and 2 bases from J, with 9 bases between. Germline CDR1 reads SNHLY; CDR2 reads FYNNEI. This CDR3 has 12 amino acids. DNA for the CDR3: TGTGCCAGTCGGGTCATCACAGATACGCAGTATTTT. This gives the protein CASRVITDTQYF. The complete variable domain, with remaining parts taken from reference TRBV2 and TRBJ2-3, reads EPEVTQTPSHQVTQMGQEVILRCVPISNHLYFYWYRQILGQKVEFLVSFYNNEISEKSEIFDDQFSVERPDGSNFTLKIRSTKLEDSAMYFCASRVITDTQYFGPGTRLTVL.

This clonotype turned up a few times. The V and J genes are TRBV30 and TRBJ2-4, with D perhaps TRBD1 (6 bases). The CDR3 sequence is 16 residues long. Germline CDR1 reads GTSNPN; CDR2 reads SVGIG (reference sequence). Trimming pared 0 bases from V and 4 bases from J, leaving 16 bases between. DNA for the CDR3: TGTGCCTGGAGTGTACAGGGCAACTTACTTAAAAACATTCAGTACTTC. Translation: CAWSVQGNLLKNIQYF.

This clonotype was seen a few times. This chain joins TRBV20-1 and TRBJ2-6; no clear D gene. With 6 bases removed from V and 3 bases from J, the gap between germline ends came to 9 bases. CDR3 length: 13 residues. Germline assignment: CDR1 DFQATT and CDR2 SNEGSKA (reference sequence). This chain's CDR3 is CSAPLFGANVLTF. As DNA, the CDR3 is TGCAGTGCCCCGCTATTTGGGGCCAACGTCCTGACTTTC.

This clonotype was recorded many times. The J gene is TRBJ2-1, the V gene TRBV30; the D is unclear. The CDR3 is 12 amino acids. Looked up from germline, CDR1 is GTSNPN and CDR2 is SVGIG (reference sequence). Between the trimmed V and J ends, which lost 2 bases and 12 bases, there was a span of 14 bases. The CDR3 is CAWSPSGDRQFF. CDR3 nucleotides: TGTGCCTGGAGTCCCTCTGGAGACCGGCAGTTCTTC.

CDR3 sequence reads: CANPIEATADTQYF. CDR3 sequence (DNA): TGTGCCAACCCAATAGAAGCCACCGCAGATACGCAGTATTTT. This sequence joins TRBV7-9 and TRBJ2-3; D is unclear. V lost 10 bases to trimming and J lost 4 bases, with 18 bases between them. Looked up from germline, CDR1 is SEHNR and CDR2 is FQNEAQ (reference sequence). The CDR3 loop spans 14 amino acids.

To note about this clonotype: One end of the junction does not line up with germline, which may come from a read error. The rearrangement links TRBV7-3 to TRBJ2-4; the D is unclear. This CDR3 contains 15 residues. The germline V gene has CDR1 SGHTA and CDR2 FQGTGA. The CDR3: CASSQTGLAKNIQYF. For the CDR3, the DNA is TGCGCCAGCAGCCAGACCGGTCTGGCCAAAAACATTCAGTACTTC.

With regard to this clonotype: A much more abundant neighbour one base away suggests this may be a read error. J is TRBJ2-1 and V is TRBV30, with D perhaps TRBD2 (6 bases). The V gene's germline CDR1 is GTSNPN and CDR2 SVGIG (reference sequence). CDR3 size: 12 residues. CDR3 amino acids: CAWSVGGEWLLF. The DNA of the CDR3 is TGTGCCTGGAGTGTGGGAGGCGAGTGGCTGCTCTTC.

The chain has TRBV20-1 and TRBJ2-1; tentatively, D is TRBD1 or TRBD2 (5 bases each). From germline, CDR1 is DFQATT and CDR2 SNEGSKA (reference sequence). This CDR3 is 13 amino acids long. V was trimmed by 5 bases and J by 5 bases, leaving 13 bases between them. The CDR3 DNA sequence: TGCAGTGCTGACGCCGGGACCCACAATGAGCAGTTCTTC. Translation: CSADAGTHNEQFF.